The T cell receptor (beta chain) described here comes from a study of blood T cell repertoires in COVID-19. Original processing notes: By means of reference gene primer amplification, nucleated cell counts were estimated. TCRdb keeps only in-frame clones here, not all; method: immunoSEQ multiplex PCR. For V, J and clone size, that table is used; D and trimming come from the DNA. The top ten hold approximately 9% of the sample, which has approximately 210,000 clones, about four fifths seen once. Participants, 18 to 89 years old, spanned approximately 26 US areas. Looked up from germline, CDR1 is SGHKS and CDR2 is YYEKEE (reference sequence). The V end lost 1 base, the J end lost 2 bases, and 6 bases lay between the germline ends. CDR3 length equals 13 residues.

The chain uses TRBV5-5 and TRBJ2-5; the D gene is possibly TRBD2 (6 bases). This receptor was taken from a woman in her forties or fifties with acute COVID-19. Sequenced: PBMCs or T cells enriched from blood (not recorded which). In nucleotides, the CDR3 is TGTGCCAGCAGCTTGCGGGGGCAAGAGACCCAGTACTTC. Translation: CASSLRGQETQYF. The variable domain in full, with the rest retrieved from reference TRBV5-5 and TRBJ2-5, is DAGVTQSPTHLIKTRGQQVTLRCSPISGHKSVSWYQQVLGQGPQFIFQYYEKEERGRGNFPDRFSARQFPNYSSELNVNALLLGDSALYLCASSLRGQETQYFGPGTRLLVL.